What follows are 29 T cell receptor beta chains derived from one specimen sequenced in a study of blood T cells in healthy people across ages. A second PCR, run for about 6 to 11 cycles, used a sample-barcoded 5' primer plus a J-beta primer mix. TCRdb re-analysed the 5' RACE reads in MiXCR, keeping a single row per CDR3 protein. The data hold 700,000 to 900,000 distinct CDR3 sequences, with 20% to 30% observed a single time. These data were likewise used in another study, on T cells of mothers and their children.

Material: blood. The receptors were sampled from a boy aged 10-17 years in good health.

The chain employs TRBV3-1 and TRBJ2-1; 8 bases line up with TRBD2. V shed 4 bases, J shed 8 bases, and the junction held 13 bases outside the gene matches. CDR3 length: 16 residues. Germline V gene data show CDR1 as LGHDT and CDR2 as YNNKEL (reference sequence). CDR3 sequence: CASSLLAGGGFDEQFF. Here the CDR3 DNA reads TGTGCCAGCAGCCTTCTTGCGGGGGGAGGGTTCGATGAGCAGTTCTTC.

This clonotype has a count of ten or more. V and J are TRBV5-1 and TRBJ2-5, with TRBD2 as a possible D gene (5 bases). The CDR3 extends over 14 amino acids. Deletions cut 2 bases from V and 2 bases from J, with 10 bases between. Germline CDR1 and CDR2: SGHRS and YFSETQ. In nucleotides, the CDR3 is TGCGCCAGCAGCTTTGGAGGATATCAAGAGACCCAGTACTTC. It is translated as CASSFGGYQETQYF.

This clonotype was detected only a few times. The chain is built from TRBV7-2 and TRBJ1-5; the D gene is possibly TRBD1 (5 bases). V lost 1 base and J lost 3, with 10 bases in between. The CDR3 is 15 amino acids. The germline V gene encodes CDR1 SGHTA and CDR2 FQGNSA. The CDR3 sequence: CASSLGEGFNQPQHF. The CDR3, as DNA: TGTGCCAGCAGCTTAGGGGAGGGGTTCAATCAGCCCCAGCATTTT.

The gene calls are TRBV3-1 and TRBJ1-2; D gene uncertain. V dropped 9 bases and J dropped 4 bases, with 15 bases sitting between them. Germline V lookup: CDR1 LGHDT, CDR2 YNNKEL (reference sequence). This CDR3 contains 13 residues. The CDR3 region has the DNA TGTGCCAGTACCTTAGTAGGAAGCTATGGCTACACCTTC. Amino acids: CASTLVGSYGYTF.

This clonotype was seen only a few times. This chain links TRBV12-3 or TRBV12-4 with TRBJ2-5; TRBD1 matches 7 bases. The CDR3 is 14 amino acids. The ends lost 6 bases at V and 2 bases at J; junction bases unmatched: 6. This CDR3 is CASSRLGQQETQYF. The CDR3 region has the DNA TGTGCCAGCAGCCGCCTGGGACAGCAAGAGACCCAGTACTTC.

This clonotype showed up just once. The chain recombines TRBV10-3 with TRBJ1-1; D possibly corresponds to TRBD1 (5 bases). The V gene lost 0 bases and the J gene lost 5 bases, with 7 bases spanning the gap. CDR1 ENHRY and CDR2 SYGVKD come from the germline V gene. The CDR3 is made up of 13 amino acids. The CDR3 DNA is TGTGCCATCAGTGAGTCTAGGGGTACTGAAGCTTTCTTT. Translated: CAISESRGTEAFF.

The chain links TRBV29-1 to TRBJ2-5, with a tentative D call TRBD2 (7 bases). CDR1 and CDR2 from the germline V gene are SQVTM and ANQGSEA. The CDR3 extends over 17 amino acids. Deletions cut 1 base from V and 1 base from J, with 19 bases between. This CDR3 is CSVEGVQEGGGQETQYF. DNA of the CDR3: TGCAGCGTTGAAGGGGTGCAGGAGGGGGGGGGCCAAGAGACCCAGTACTTC. Full variable domain (remainder filled in from reference TRBV29-1 and TRBJ2-5): SAVISQKPSRDICQRGTSLTIQCQVDSQVTMMFWYRQQPGQSLTLIATANQGSEATYESGFVIDKFPISRPNLTFSTLTVSNMSPEDSSIYLCSVEGVQEGGGQETQYFGPGTRLLVL.

The CDR3 DNA follows: TGTGCCAGCAGTTTTGAGGCCCGGATGGGACTTCCTTACAATGAGCAGTTCTTC. Residues: CASSFEARMGLPYNEQFF. The chain has TRBV12-3 or TRBV12-4 and TRBJ2-1; D is possibly TRBD2 (6 bases). Trimming shortened V by 3 bases and J by 4 bases, and 22 bases separated the two germline ends. The CDR3 is 18 residues long.

This clonotype came up a few times. The chain combines TRBV5-1 with TRBJ2-1; 7 bases fit TRBD1. From germline, CDR1 is SGHRS and CDR2 YFSETQ. The CDR3 contains 15 residues. The V and J ends lost 6 bases and 4 bases, in that order; junction bases with no gene match: 10. The CDR3 DNA reads as TGCGCCAGCAAGGGGAGCGACAGGGTGTACAATGAGCAGTTCTTC. It codes for CASKGSDRVYNEQFF.

The chain employs TRBV5-1 and TRBJ2-7; no reliable D call. The assigned J gene may be wrong: the sequence end matches TRBJ2-1 better. In germline, CDR1 is SGHRS, CDR2 YFSETQ. The CDR3 totals 14 residues. The DNA for the CDR3 is TGCGCCAGCAGCTTGCCCGCGACCTACAATGAGCAGTTCTTC. Its protein is CASSLPATYNEQFF.

A few counts support this clonotype. The CDR3 end shows no conserved phenylalanine or tryptophan, and so a read error is likely. The J gene is TRBJ2-3, the V gene TRBV5-4, with 12 bases that match TRBD2. Germline assignment: CDR1 SGHNT and CDR2 YYREEE (reference sequence). There are 18 residues in the CDR3. The ends lost 4 bases at V and 0 bases at J; junction bases unmatched: 9. In DNA form, the CDR3 reads TGTGCCAGCAGCCCAGGACTAGCGGGGACGACTAGCACAGATACGCAGTATCTT. It translates to CASSPGLAGTTSTDTQYL.

A note on this clonotype: One end of the junction varies from germline; a read error may be responsible. The chain links TRBV9 to TRBJ2-7; the match to TRBD1 covers 7 bases. Germline-derived CDR1 and CDR2 are SGDLS and YYNGEE. The CDR3 spans 15 residues. CDR3 nucleotides: TGCGCCAGCAGCGTAGGGGACAGTTCTAGAACCGAGCAGTACTTC. The encoded protein is CASSVGDSSRTEQYF.

This rearrangement joins TRBV5-1 to TRBJ2-6; unclear D gene. Trimming left V 4 bases short and J 4 bases short, with 12 bases between. CDR3 length: 15 amino acids. Germline lookup yields CDR1 SGHRS and CDR2 YFSETQ. The CDR3 is CASSPPLAGANVLTF. Written as DNA, the CDR3 is TGCGCCAGCAGCCCCCCGTTGGCCGGGGCCAACGTCCTGACTTTC. Full variable domain (outside the CDR3, taken from reference TRBV5-1 and TRBJ2-6): KAGVTQTPRYLIKTRGQQVTLSCSPISGHRSVSWYQQTPGQGLQFLFEYFSETQRNKGNFPGRFSGRQFSNSRSEMNVSTLELGDSALYLCASSPPLAGANVLTFGAGSRLTVL.

Note on this clonotype: A much larger clone sits a single nucleotide away, making a read error possible. V and J are TRBV2 and TRBJ2-2; no definite D call. Trimming removed 3 bases at V and 2 bases at J, with 4 bases between. Germline V gene lookup returns CDR1 SNHLY and CDR2 FYNNEI. The CDR3 spans 13 residues. The DNA for the CDR3 is TGTGCCAGCAGTGACTTCAACACCGGGGAGCTGTTTTTT. Translating gives CASSDFNTGELFF.

This chain joins TRBV5-1 and TRBJ2-7; D assignment may be TRBD1 or TRBD2 (6 bases each). The length of the CDR3 is 16 residues. V lost 2 bases to trimming and J lost 2 bases, with 17 bases between them. CDR1 and CDR2 (germline): SGHRS, YFSETQ. CDR3 loop: CASSFGGRRPTYEQYF. The CDR3 coding sequence is TGCGCCAGCAGCTTCGGGGGCAGGCGGCCCACCTACGAGCAGTACTTC.

The CDR3 DNA reads TGTGCCAGCAGCCAAGCTAGCGGGGGCTCCTACAATGAGCAGTTCTTC. Translating it yields CASSQASGGSYNEQFF. This chain connects TRBV3-1 to TRBJ2-1, with 10 nucleotides matching TRBD2. Germline CDR1 reads LGHDT; CDR2 reads YNNKEL (reference sequence). CDR3 length equals 16 residues. Trimming removed 1 base from V and 0 bases from J; junction bases left unmatched: 0.

This clonotype has just a few counts. V gene TRBV29-1 combines with J gene TRBJ2-7, with D uncertain. Between the trimmed V and J ends, which lost 2 bases and 5 bases, there was a span of 16 bases. CDR3 length: 14 amino acids. CDR1 and CDR2 (germline): SQVTM, ANQGSEA. The CDR3 coding sequence is TGCAGCGTTGAATCGGATGGACGCCTCGACGAGCAGTACTTC. Translated, it gives CSVESDGRLDEQYF.

This clonotype was seen a few times. J is TRBJ2-5 and V is TRBV24-1; 9 bases are a match to TRBD1. This CDR3 has 15 amino acids. CDR1 is KGHDR, CDR2 SFDVKD, per germline. V lost 3 bases, J lost 3 bases, and 4 bases stayed unmatched. The CDR3 protein is CATSDQRTGEETQYF. For the CDR3, the DNA is TGTGCCACCAGTGATCAAAGGACAGGGGAAGAGACCCAGTACTTC.

This clonotype has a handful of counts. This clone may be a read error of a much larger clone one base away. This rearrangement joins TRBV13 to TRBJ2-5; 10 bases are shared with TRBD2. The CDR3 totals 15 residues. Germline CDR1 and CDR2: PRHDT and FYEKMQ (reference sequence). The CDR3: CASSLGAGGLGTPYF. DNA of the CDR3: TGTGCCAGCAGCTTAGGAGCGGGGGGGCTCGGGACCCCGTACTTC. Variable domain in full (rest from reference TRBV13 and TRBJ2-5): AAGVIQSPRHLIKEKRETATLKCYPIPRHDTVYWYQQGPGQDPQFLISFYEKMQSDKGSIPDRFSAQQFSDYHSELNMSSLELGDSALYFCASSLGAGGLGTPYFGPGTRLLVL.

The J gene is TRBJ2-7, the V gene TRBV2; D call uncertain. V shed 8 bases and J shed 3 bases, with 11 bases lying between them. The V gene's germline CDR1 is SNHLY and CDR2 FYNNEI. The CDR3 covers 12 residues. The DNA for the CDR3 is TGTGCCAGCCAGCCCCAGTACTACGAGCAGTACTTC. Its translation: CASQPQYYEQYF.

The table lists this clonotype with many counts. The rearrangement links TRBV10-3 to TRBJ2-1; 9 positions match TRBD2. This CDR3 has 16 amino acids. Germline CDR1 ENHRY, CDR2 SYGVKD. Trimming took 6 bases from V and 0 from J; bases not matched to a gene: 6. CDR3 amino acids: CAIRTSSGGSYNEQFF. The CDR3 nucleotides are TGTGCCATCAGAACAAGTAGCGGGGGCTCCTACAATGAGCAGTTCTTC.

The chain links TRBV29-1 to TRBJ2-3; possibly TRBD2 for D (5 bases). Trimming pared 3 bases from V and 0 bases from J, leaving 10 bases between. The CDR3 is 14 residues long. Germline values: CDR1 SQVTM, CDR2 ANQGSEA. The CDR3 protein is CSVDSGASTDTQYF. As DNA, the CDR3 is TGCAGCGTTGACAGCGGAGCTAGCACAGATACGCAGTATTTT.

Comment on this clonotype: The junction departs from germline at one end; a sequencing error may be responsible. The chain joins TRBV11-3 to TRBJ2-1, with 7 bases identical to TRBD2. The germline CDR1 and CDR2 sequences are SGHNT and YENEEA. The CDR3 spans 16 residues. The CDR3 is CANSLGSSGASHEQFF. For the CDR3, the DNA is TGTGCCAACAGCTTAGGCTCAAGCGGGGCTTCCCATGAGCAGTTCTTC.

The chain employs TRBV2 and TRBJ2-2, with 8 bases aligning to TRBD1. The CDR3 is 15 amino acids. V gave up 4 bases and J gave up 3 bases; unmatched junction bases: 4. CDR1 SNHLY and CDR2 FYNNEI come from the germline V gene. The CDR3 nucleotides read TGTGCCAGCAGTGGAGGACAGGGATACACCGGGGAGCTGTTTTTT. Its translation: CASSGGQGYTGELFF.

The rearrangement links TRBV19 to TRBJ2-7; D call uncertain. This CDR3 contains 16 residues. V dropped 2 bases and J dropped 6 bases, with 20 bases sitting between them. Germline assignment: CDR1 LNHDA and CDR2 SQIVND (reference sequence). In DNA form, the CDR3 reads TGTGCCAGTAGTATAATAATCAAGGACCGGGTTCGCGAGCAGTACTTC. It codes for CASSIIIKDRVREQYF.

The chain joins TRBV29-1 to TRBJ2-5, with 12 bases aligning to TRBD2. Gene TRBJ2-1 matches the end of the DNA better, so the J call may be wrong. Germline assignment: CDR1 SQVTM and CDR2 ANQGSEA. CDR3 length: 14 residues. This CDR3 is CSLRTSGVDNEQFF. DNA for the CDR3: TGCAGTCTTAGGACTAGCGGGGTAGACAATGAGCAGTTCTTC.

This clonotype was detected only a few times. The J gene is TRBJ2-3, the V gene TRBV15; D gene uncertain. V was clipped by 0 bases and J by 5 bases, with 6 bases between them. Germline CDR1 LNHNV, CDR2 YYDKDF (reference sequence). The CDR3 contains 13 residues. This CDR3 reads CATSRDSQDTQYF. For the CDR3, the DNA is TGTGCCACCAGCAGAGATTCCCAAGATACGCAGTATTTT.

V and J are TRBV4-1 and TRBJ2-1; D ambiguous. The CDR3 sequence is 14 residues long. Germline-derived CDR1 and CDR2 are MGHRA and YSYEKL. V gave up 1 base and J gave up 10 bases, with 14 bases separating them. In DNA form, the CDR3 reads TGCGCCAGCAGCCAAGTTATCGCGAAAACCGAGCAGTTCTTC. Translating gives CASSQVIAKTEQFF.

This clonotype turned up a few times. This chain connects TRBV12-3 or TRBV12-4 to TRBJ1-5; D might be TRBD1 (6 bases). The V end lost 5 bases, the J end lost 3 bases, and 14 bases lay between the germline ends. The CDR3 runs to 15 residues. CDR3 residues: CASSPQGSVNQPQHF. CDR3 DNA: TGTGCCAGCAGTCCTCAGGGGTCCGTCAATCAGCCCCAGCATTTT.